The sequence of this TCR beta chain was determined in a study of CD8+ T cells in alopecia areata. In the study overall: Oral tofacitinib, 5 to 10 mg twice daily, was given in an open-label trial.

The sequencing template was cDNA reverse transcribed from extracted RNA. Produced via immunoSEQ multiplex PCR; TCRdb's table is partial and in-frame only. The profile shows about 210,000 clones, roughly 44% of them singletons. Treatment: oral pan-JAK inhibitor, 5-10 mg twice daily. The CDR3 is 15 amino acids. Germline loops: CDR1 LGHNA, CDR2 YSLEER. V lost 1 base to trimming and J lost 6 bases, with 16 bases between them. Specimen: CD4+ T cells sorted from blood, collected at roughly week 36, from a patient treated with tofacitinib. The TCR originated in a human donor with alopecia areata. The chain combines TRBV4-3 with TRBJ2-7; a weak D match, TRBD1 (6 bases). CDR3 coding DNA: TGCGCCAGCAGCCAAGTACAGGGAGCGCTAGGCGAGCAGTACTTC. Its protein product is CASSQVQGALGEQYF.